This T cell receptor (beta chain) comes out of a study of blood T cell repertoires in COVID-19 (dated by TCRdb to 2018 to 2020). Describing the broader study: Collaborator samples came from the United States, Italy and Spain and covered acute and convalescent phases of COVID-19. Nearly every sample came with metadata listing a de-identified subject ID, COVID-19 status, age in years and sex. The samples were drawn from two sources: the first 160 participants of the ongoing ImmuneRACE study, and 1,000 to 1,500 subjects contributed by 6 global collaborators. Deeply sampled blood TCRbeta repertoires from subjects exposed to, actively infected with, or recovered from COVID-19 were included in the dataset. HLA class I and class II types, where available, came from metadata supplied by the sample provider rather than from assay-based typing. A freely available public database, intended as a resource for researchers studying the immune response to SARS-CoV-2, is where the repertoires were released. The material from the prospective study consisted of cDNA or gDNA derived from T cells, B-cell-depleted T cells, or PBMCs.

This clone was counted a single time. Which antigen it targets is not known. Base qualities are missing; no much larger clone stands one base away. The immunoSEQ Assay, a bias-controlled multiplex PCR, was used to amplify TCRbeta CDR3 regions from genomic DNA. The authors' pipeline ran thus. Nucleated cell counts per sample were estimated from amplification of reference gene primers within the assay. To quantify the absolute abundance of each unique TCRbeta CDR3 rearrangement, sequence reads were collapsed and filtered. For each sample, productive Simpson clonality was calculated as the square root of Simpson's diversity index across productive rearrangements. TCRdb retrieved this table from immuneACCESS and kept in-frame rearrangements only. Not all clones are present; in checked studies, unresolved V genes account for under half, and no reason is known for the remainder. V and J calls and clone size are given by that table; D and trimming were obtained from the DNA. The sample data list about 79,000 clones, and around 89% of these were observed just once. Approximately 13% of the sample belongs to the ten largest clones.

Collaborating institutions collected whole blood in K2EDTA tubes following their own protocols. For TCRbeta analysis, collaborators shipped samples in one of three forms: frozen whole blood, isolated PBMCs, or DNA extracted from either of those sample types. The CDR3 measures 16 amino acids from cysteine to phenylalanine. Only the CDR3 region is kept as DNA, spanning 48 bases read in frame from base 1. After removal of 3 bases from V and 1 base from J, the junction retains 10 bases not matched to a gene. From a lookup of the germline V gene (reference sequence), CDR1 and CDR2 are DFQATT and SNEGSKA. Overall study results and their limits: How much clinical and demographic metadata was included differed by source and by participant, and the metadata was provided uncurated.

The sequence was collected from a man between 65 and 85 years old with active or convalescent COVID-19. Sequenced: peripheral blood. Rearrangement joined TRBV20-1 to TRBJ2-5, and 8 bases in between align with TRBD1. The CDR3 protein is CSASTRGRGPQETQYF. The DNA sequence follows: TGCAGTGCTAGTACCAGGGGCAGGGGGCCCCAAGAGACCCAGTACTTC.